This TCR beta chain was sequenced in a study of blood T cell repertoires in COVID-19. Across the whole study: The United States, Italy and Spain were the sources of the acute and convalescent COVID-19 samples.

Clones were read by immunoSEQ multiplex PCR, and TCRdb kept only the in-frame ones, dropping some. The sample holds fewer than 200,000 clones; 65% to 90% are singletons and the top ten take 7% to 10%. The ends lost 4 bases at V and 5 bases at J; junction bases unmatched: 12. The CDR3 is 17 residues long. CDR1 SGDLS and CDR2 YYNGEE come from the germline V gene. This TCR derives from a man between 45 and 60 years old with active or convalescent COVID-19. The rearrangement joins TRBV9 to TRBJ2-5; TRBD2 matches at 12 bases. What was sequenced was peripheral blood. The CDR3 nucleotides read TGTGCCAGCAGCACCCGATCCCTAGCGGGAGGGGGGGAGACCCAGTACTTC. The encoded protein is CASSTRSLAGGGETQYF.